The next 32 T cell receptor beta chains were all read from a single sample in a study of T-cell reconstitution after alpha-beta-depleted transplantation in children. Unique molecular identifiers tagged the TCRbeta library. TCRdb independently ran MiXCR on the PCR reads; one entry per CDR3 protein. There are about 110,000 distinct CDR3 sequences in the sample; 10% occur only once, and about 8.8% lies in the top ten. Sequenced material: PBMCs from the stem cell graft donor, taken from the stem cell graft. All receptors derive from a human donor who donated a stem cell graft to a child with acute lymphoblastic leukemia.

There are many counts of this clonotype. The genes are TRBV20-1 and TRBJ1-5; D is undetermined. There are 13 residues in the CDR3. Germline V gives CDR1 DFQATT, CDR2 SNEGSKA (reference sequence). The ends were cut back, 3 bases at V and 3 bases at J, with 9 bases in the middle. For the CDR3, the DNA is TGCAGTGCTAGGATGCAGGTCAATCAGCCCCAGCATTTT. Translating it yields CSARMQVNQPQHF.

This clonotype occurred many times. The chain carries TRBV20-1 and TRBJ2-1; 7 bases agree with TRBD1. The CDR3 runs to 15 residues. V dropped 6 bases and J dropped 6; count of bases not matched to a gene: 14. From germline, CDR1 is DFQATT and CDR2 SNEGSKA (reference sequence). For the CDR3, the DNA is TGCAGTGCCCCCGGGACCCCAGGGGGATTCAATGAGCAGTTCTTC. Translating it yields CSAPGTPGGFNEQFF.

This clonotype occurred many times. V gene TRBV5-1 combines with J gene TRBJ2-1, with D possibly matching TRBD1 (6 bases). Trimming pared 4 bases from V and 7 bases from J, leaving 9 bases between. CDR1 is SGHRS and CDR2 is YFSETQ in the germline V gene. The CDR3 extends over 12 amino acids. CDR3 amino acids: CASSPTGNEQFF. CDR3 DNA sequence: TGCGCCAGCAGCCCTACAGGGAATGAGCAGTTCTTC.

At least ten counts were recorded for this clonotype. The chain employs TRBV24-1 and TRBJ1-2, with TRBD1 matching over 8 bases. CDR1 and CDR2 (germline): KGHDR, SFDVKD. The CDR3 is 14 amino acids. Trimming removed 3 bases from V and 8 bases from J; junction bases left unmatched: 7. DNA for the CDR3: TGTGCCACCAGTGATCAACGAGACAGGGGAGGCTACACCTTC. Encoded protein: CATSDQRDRGGYTF.

At least ten counts were recorded for this clonotype. The rearrangement uses TRBV27 and TRBJ2-1, with TRBD1 as a possible D gene (6 bases). This CDR3 has 12 amino acids. Germline V CDR1 and CDR2: MNHEY, SMNVEV (reference sequence). V was cut by 8 bases and J by 5 bases, with 10 bases left in between. CDR3 in DNA: TGTGCCAGCGGGGGCACCGACAATGAGCAGTTCTTC. Translation gives CASGGTDNEQFF.

There are many counts of this clonotype. The genes are TRBV20-1 and TRBJ2-5; D is ambiguous. CDR3 length: 14 residues. The germline V gene encodes CDR1 DFQATT and CDR2 SNEGSKA (reference sequence). The V end lost 0 bases, the J end lost 1 base, and 9 bases lay between the germline ends. The CDR3 sequence is CSAREQWIQETQYF. CDR3 in DNA: TGCAGTGCTAGAGAACAGTGGATCCAAGAGACCCAGTACTTC.

The sample holds many counts of this clonotype. This sequence joins TRBV7-2 and TRBJ1-5; D uncertain. The germline CDR1 and CDR2 sequences are SGHTA and FQGNSA. The CDR3 runs 13 residues. V lost 5 bases and J lost 6, with 11 bases in between. The CDR3 protein is CASSPREGQPQHF. The CDR3 DNA is TGTGCCAGCAGCCCCCGGGAAGGTCAGCCCCAGCATTTT. Full variable domain (outside the CDR3, taken from reference TRBV7-2 and TRBJ1-5): GAGVSQSPSNKVTEKGKDVELRCDPISGHTALYWYRQSLGQGLEFLIYFQGNSAPDKSGLPSDRFSAERTGGSVSTLTIQRTQQEDSAVYLCASSPREGQPQHFGDGTRLSIL.

This clonotype was recorded at least ten times. The rearrangement uses TRBV20-1 and TRBJ2-7, with 8 bases that match TRBD1. The germline V gene encodes CDR1 DFQATT and CDR2 SNEGSKA (reference sequence). The CDR3 extends over 14 amino acids. V shed 6 bases, J shed 0 bases, and the junction held 7 bases outside the gene matches. CDR3 nucleotide sequence: TGCAGTGCAGCCCCGACAGGGGACTCCTACGAGCAGTACTTC. It encodes CSAAPTGDSYEQYF.

This clonotype was counted ten times or more. The chain links TRBV20-1 to TRBJ2-1; TRBD2 agrees at 8 bases. The germline V gene has CDR1 DFQATT and CDR2 SNEGSKA (reference sequence). The trim removed 5 bases at V and 3 bases at J, leaving 12 bases unmatched. This CDR3 is built from 16 residues. The CDR3 coding sequence is TGCAGTGCTCACCAGAGCGGGAGTGAGATCTACAATGAGCAGTTCTTC. This encodes CSAHQSGSEIYNEQFF.

At least ten counts were recorded for this clonotype. The CDR3 nucleotides are TGTGCCAGCGTAAAGCAGGGTTCTGGGGCCAACGTCCTGACTTTC. Protein sequence: CASVKQGSGANVLTF. This chain joins TRBV3-1 and TRBJ2-6, with D possibly being TRBD1 (5 bases). Germline V gene lookup returns CDR1 LGHDT and CDR2 YNNKEL (reference sequence). V lost 8 bases to trimming and J lost 1 base, with 12 bases between them. CDR3 length equals 15 residues. The full variable domain, rest sourced from reference TRBV3-1 and TRBJ2-6, is DTAVSQTPKYLVTQMGNDKSIKCEQNLGHDTMYWYKQDSKKFLKIMFSYNNKELIINETVPNRFSPKSPDKAHLNLHINSLELGDSAVYFCASVKQGSGANVLTFGAGSRLTVL.

This clonotype was recorded at least ten times. DNA for the CDR3: TGTGCCAGCAGCTTAGGGTCAGCAGGGGCTAACTATGGCTACACCTTC. Translating gives CASSLGSAGANYGYTF. The J gene is TRBJ1-2, the V gene TRBV7-9; tentative D call: TRBD1 (6 bases). Germline CDR1 is SEHNR and CDR2 is FQNEAQ (reference sequence). V was trimmed by 1 base and J by 0 bases, leaving 12 bases between them. The CDR3 covers 16 residues.

This clonotype was found many times. The V gene is TRBV4-3, the J gene TRBJ2-3, with TRBD2 identical over 11 bases. J gave up 5 bases and V 0 bases, and 1 base lay outside the gene matches. CDR1 LGHNA and CDR2 YSLEER come from the germline V gene. The CDR3 has 15 amino acids. In DNA form, the CDR3 reads TGCGCCAGCAGCCAAGAAGGACTAGCGGGAGATACGCAGTATTTT. Translating it yields CASSQEGLAGDTQYF.

This clonotype was seen at least ten times. The chain employs TRBV6-5 and TRBJ1-2; the D gene is possibly TRBD1 (6 bases). Germline assignment: CDR1 MNHEY and CDR2 SVGAGI. The CDR3 length is 17 residues. V dropped 0 bases and J dropped 9 bases, with 23 bases sitting between them. DNA for the CDR3: TGTGCCAGCAGTTACTCGGTCGGGGGGCCGGCTACCGACCGCTACACCTTC. Its protein is CASSYSVGGPATDRYTF.

The table lists this clonotype with a few counts. V is TRBV6-2 or TRBV6-3 and J is TRBJ2-5, with D possibly TRBD2 on 6 matching bases. The CDR3 contains 12 residues. Trimming stripped 8 bases from V and 5 bases from J, with 12 bases between. CDR1 and CDR2 (germline): MNHEY, SVGEGT. The CDR3: CASARGYETQYF. In DNA form, the CDR3 reads TGTGCCAGCGCCCGGGGGTACGAGACCCAGTACTTC.

This clonotype was observed many times. The gene calls are TRBV20-1 and TRBJ2-7, with TRBD2 matching 7 bases. This CDR3 is built from 14 residues. Germline CDR1 DFQATT, CDR2 SNEGSKA (reference sequence). Trimming removed 3 bases from V and 0 bases from J; junction bases left unmatched: 5. CDR3 amino acids: CSASSSGDSYEQYF. DNA for the CDR3: TGCAGTGCTAGTTCTAGCGGTGACTCCTACGAGCAGTACTTC.

This clonotype was counted a few times. This chain uses TRBV18 with TRBJ2-1; tentative D call: TRBD1 (6 bases). This CDR3 region has 15 residues. Trimming left V 2 bases short and J 5 bases short, with 13 bases between. Germline V gene sequence: CDR1 KGHSH, CDR2 LQKENI. CDR3 region: CASSPRTAFDNEQFF. As DNA, the CDR3 is TGTGCCAGCTCACCAAGGACAGCCTTCGACAATGAGCAGTTCTTC.

The sample holds many counts of this clonotype. For the CDR3, the DNA is TGTGCCAGCAGCTTGGGTCACCAAGAGACCCAGTACTTC. Translation gives CASSLGHQETQYF. The chain links TRBV7-2 to TRBJ2-5, with D unresolved. V lost 3 bases and J 0 bases, leaving 5 bases between the germline ends. Looked up from germline, CDR1 is SGHTA and CDR2 is FQGNSA. The CDR3 length is 13 residues.

V and J are TRBV11-2 and TRBJ2-2, with 8 bases fitting TRBD1. Losses at the gene ends were 5 bases for V and 5 bases for J; bases not matched to a gene: 7. The CDR3 has 15 residues. Germline-derived CDR1 and CDR2 are SGHAT and FQNNGV. The CDR3 protein is CASSPDRGSTGELFF. In DNA form, the CDR3 reads TGTGCCAGCAGCCCCGACAGGGGATCAACCGGGGAGCTGTTTTTT.

In its sample, this clonotype was seen many times. CDR3 sequence reads: CAWSVRQENTEAFF. CDR3 sequence (DNA): TGTGCCTGGAGTGTACGACAGGAGAACACTGAAGCTTTCTTT. V and J are TRBV30 and TRBJ1-1; perhaps TRBD1 as D (6 bases). The germline gives CDR1 GTSNPN, CDR2 SVGIG (reference sequence). The length of the CDR3 is 14 residues. V lost 0 bases and J 1 base, leaving 9 bases between the germline ends.

This clonotype was detected ten times or more. This chain uses TRBV20-1 with TRBJ1-2; the D is unclear. Trimming removed 7 bases at V and 7 bases at J, with 10 bases between. Germline CDR1 and CDR2: DFQATT and SNEGSKA (reference sequence). This CDR3 spans 10 amino acids. The CDR3 DNA sequence: TGCAGTGACATGGGTCCTGGCTACACCTTC. As protein: CSDMGPGYTF.

There are many counts of this clonotype. The gene calls are TRBV6-4 and TRBJ2-2; D is ambiguous. In germline, CDR1 is MRHNA, CDR2 SNTAGT. Trimming left V 3 bases short and J 0 bases short, with 8 bases between. The CDR3 is made up of 15 amino acids. The CDR3 is CASSESLANTGELFF. CDR3 nucleotides: TGTGCCAGCAGTGAAAGCCTGGCGAACACCGGGGAGCTGTTTTTT.

This clonotype was seen ten or more times. The chain has TRBV5-1 and TRBJ2-1; D is perhaps TRBD2 (5 bases). The CDR3 totals 14 residues. Germline lookup yields CDR1 SGHRS and CDR2 YFSETQ. V was shortened by 4 bases and J by 8 bases, with 16 bases between the two germline ends. The CDR3 is CASSPKGGGDEQFF. CDR3 DNA: TGCGCCAGCAGCCCCAAGGGTGGAGGCGATGAGCAGTTCTTC.

This clonotype showed up many times. The chain links TRBV18 to TRBJ2-7; D remains unclear. CDR1 KGHSH and CDR2 LQKENI come from the germline V gene. This CDR3 comprises 12 residues. The ends were cut back, 1 base at V and 2 bases at J, with 3 bases in the middle. The CDR3 bases are TGTGCCAGCTCACCACAGGCCTACGAGCAGTACTTC. This gives the protein CASSPQAYEQYF.

Many counts were recorded for this clonotype. CDR3 bases: TGTGCCATCGGGCAAAAAGACGGGAGAGAGACCCAGTACTTC. Protein sequence: CAIGQKDGRETQYF. The rearrangement joins TRBV10-3 to TRBJ2-5, with a weak D call TRBD2 (6 bases). Germline assignment: CDR1 ENHRY and CDR2 SYGVKD. Between the trimmed V and J ends, which lost 8 bases and 4 bases, there was a span of 17 bases. The CDR3 runs 14 residues.

This clonotype was seen repeatedly, ten times or more. The chain couples TRBV7-9 to TRBJ1-5; D remains unclear. CDR3 size: 12 residues. The ends were cut back, 1 base at V and 6 bases at J, with 4 bases in the middle. CDR1 SEHNR and CDR2 FQNEAQ come from the germline V gene (reference sequence). CDR3 residues: CASSLEGQPQHF. The CDR3 nucleotides are TGTGCCAGCAGCTTAGAGGGTCAGCCCCAGCATTTT.

This clonotype was recorded a few times. This rearrangement joins TRBV29-1 to TRBJ2-3; D may be TRBD2 (6 bases). Germline V CDR1 and CDR2: SQVTM, ANQGSEA. Trimming took off 4 bases at V and 4 bases at J, with 9 bases between the two ends. The CDR3 extends over 12 amino acids. CDR3 nucleotides: TGCAGCGTTGGCCGGGGGTCAGATACGCAGTATTTT. It specifies CSVGRGSDTQYF.

This clonotype has at least ten counts. The V gene is TRBV12-3 or TRBV12-4, the J gene TRBJ2-7; 7 bases map to TRBD1. After removal of 5 bases from V and 2 bases from J, the junction contained 9 bases not matched to a gene. The CDR3 extends over 15 amino acids. CDR3: CASSPEDRPPYEQYF. The CDR3 DNA follows: TGTGCCAGCAGTCCAGAGGACAGGCCGCCCTACGAGCAGTACTTC.

The table lists this clonotype with a few counts. The rearrangement uses TRBV6-6 and TRBJ1-2, with TRBD1 as a possible D gene (5 bases). V was clipped by 6 bases and J by 6 bases, with 11 bases between them. Germline CDR1 is MNHNY and CDR2 is SVGAGI (reference sequence). This CDR3 region has 12 residues. CDR3 in amino acids: CASSHTTDGYTF. The CDR3 DNA reads as TGTGCCAGCAGCCACACGACAGATGGCTACACCTTC.

The table lists this clonotype with many counts. The rearrangement joins TRBV12-3 or TRBV12-4 to TRBJ2-2; D might be TRBD2 (6 bases). Trimming took off 5 bases at V and 4 bases at J, with 14 bases between the two ends. The CDR3 is 15 residues long. Written as DNA, the CDR3 is TGTGCCAGCAGTCCAATACAGACTAGCACCGGGGAGCTGTTTTTT. Translating it yields CASSPIQTSTGELFF.

This clonotype was counted at least ten times. This chain connects TRBV6-2 or TRBV6-3 to TRBJ1-2, with no clear D. Germline assignment: CDR1 MNHEY and CDR2 SVGEGT. There are 17 residues in the CDR3. Trimming left V 4 bases short and J 0 bases short, with 18 bases between. The CDR3 sequence is CASSWALGDAANYGYTF. Written as DNA, the CDR3 is TGTGCCAGCAGTTGGGCACTTGGCGACGCAGCTAACTATGGCTACACCTTC.

The J gene is TRBJ2-5, the V gene TRBV7-9; 14 nucleotides line up with TRBD2. CDR3 length: 16 amino acids. Germline-derived CDR1 and CDR2 are SEHNR and FQNEAQ (reference sequence). V gave up 6 bases and J gave up 5 bases; unmatched junction bases: 8. The CDR3 reads CASSGLAGGGRETQYF. CDR3 nucleotide sequence: TGTGCCAGCAGTGGACTAGCGGGAGGAGGAAGGGAGACCCAGTACTTC.

The gene calls are TRBV9 and TRBJ2-1, with TRBD2 matching 9 bases. In germline, CDR1 is SGDLS, CDR2 YYNGEE. The CDR3 has 17 amino acids. V shed 4 bases and J 4 bases; nucleotides not matched to a gene: 12. The CDR3 DNA is TGTGCCAGCAGCACGGGGCGGGCTAGCGGGATTTACAATGAGCAGTTCTTC. Its translation: CASSTGRASGIYNEQFF. The full variable domain, in which reference TRBV9 and TRBJ2-1 provide the parts outside the CDR3, is DSGVTQTPKHLITATGQRVTLRCSPRSGDLSVYWYQQSLDQGLQFLIQYYNGEERAKGNILERFSAQQFPDLHSELNLSSLELGDSALYFCASSTGRASGIYNEQFFGPGTRLTVL.